Many counts were recorded for the clone carrying this TCR beta chain. Its antigen is as yet unknown. This CDR3 is 15 amino acids long. The ends were cut back, 8 bases at V and 0 bases at J, with 17 bases in the middle. Germline CDR1 reads MNHNS; CDR2 reads SASEGT. Axillary draining lymph nodes of breast cancer patients supplied the node samples. The data originate from a study of breast tumors, draining lymph nodes, adjacent tissues. Study-level points and caveats: Tumor TCR diversity was below lymph nodes but above nontumor tissue. Tumor T cell lymph node origin was a supported hypothesis, not proven.

TCRdb reprocessed the multiplex PCR reads via MiXCR and lists one record per CDR3 protein. Here the sample spans about 170,000 distinct CDR3 sequences, more than 25% being singletons. The receptor was derived from a female donor with breast cancer. Some clones in this sample may be carry-over from other donors' samples. The chain uses TRBV6-1 and TRBJ2-7; perhaps TRBD1 as D (6 bases). Specimen: axillary lymph node tissue. CDR3 sequence reads: CASGGPRTVSYEQYF. Written as DNA, the CDR3 is TGTGCCAGCGGCGGCCCACGGACAGTCTCCTACGAGCAGTACTTC.